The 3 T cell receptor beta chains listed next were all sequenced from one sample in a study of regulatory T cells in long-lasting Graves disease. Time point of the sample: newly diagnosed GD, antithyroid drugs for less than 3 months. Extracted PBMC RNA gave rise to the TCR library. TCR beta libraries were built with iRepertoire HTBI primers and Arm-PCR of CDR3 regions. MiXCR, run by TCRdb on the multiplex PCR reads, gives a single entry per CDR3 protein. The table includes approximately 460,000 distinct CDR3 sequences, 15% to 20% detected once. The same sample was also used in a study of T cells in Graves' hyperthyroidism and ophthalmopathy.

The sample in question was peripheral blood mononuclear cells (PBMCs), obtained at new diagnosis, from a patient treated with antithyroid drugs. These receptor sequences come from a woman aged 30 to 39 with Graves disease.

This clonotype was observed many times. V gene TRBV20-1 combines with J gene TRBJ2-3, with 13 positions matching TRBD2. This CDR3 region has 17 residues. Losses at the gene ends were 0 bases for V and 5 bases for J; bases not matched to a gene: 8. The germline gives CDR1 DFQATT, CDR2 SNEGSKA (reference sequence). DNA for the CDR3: TGCAGTGCTAGAGACCAAGGACTAGCGGGAGTGTTAGATACGCAGTATTTT. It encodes CSARDQGLAGVLDTQYF.

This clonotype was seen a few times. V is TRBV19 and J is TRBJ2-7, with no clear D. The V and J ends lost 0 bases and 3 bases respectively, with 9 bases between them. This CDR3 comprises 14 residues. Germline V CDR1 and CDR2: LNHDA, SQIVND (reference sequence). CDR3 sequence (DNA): TGTGCCAGTAGTATAGATGGAGTCAACTACGAGCAGTACTTC. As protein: CASSIDGVNYEQYF.

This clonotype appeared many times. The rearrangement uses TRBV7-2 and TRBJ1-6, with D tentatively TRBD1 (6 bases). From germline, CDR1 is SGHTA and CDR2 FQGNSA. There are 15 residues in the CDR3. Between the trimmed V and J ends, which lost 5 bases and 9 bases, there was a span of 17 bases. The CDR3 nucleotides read TGTGCCAGCAGCCCCGAGGGGGGGAGCGGTTCACCCCTCCACTTT. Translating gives CASSPEGGSGSPLHF.